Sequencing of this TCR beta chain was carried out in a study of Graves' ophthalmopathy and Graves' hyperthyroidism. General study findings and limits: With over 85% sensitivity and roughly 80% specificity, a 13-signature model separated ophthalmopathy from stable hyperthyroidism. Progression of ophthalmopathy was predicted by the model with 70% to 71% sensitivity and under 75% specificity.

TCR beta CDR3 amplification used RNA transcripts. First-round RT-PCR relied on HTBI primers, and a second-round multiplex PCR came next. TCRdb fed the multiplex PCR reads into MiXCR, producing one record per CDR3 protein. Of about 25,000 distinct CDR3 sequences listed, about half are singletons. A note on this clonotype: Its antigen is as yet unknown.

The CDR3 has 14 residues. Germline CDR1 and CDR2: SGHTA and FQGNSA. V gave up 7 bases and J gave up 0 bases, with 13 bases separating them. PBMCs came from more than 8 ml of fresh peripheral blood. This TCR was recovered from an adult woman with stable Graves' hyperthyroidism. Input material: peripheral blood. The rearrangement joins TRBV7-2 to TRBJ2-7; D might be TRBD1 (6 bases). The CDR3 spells CASTAGASSYEQYF. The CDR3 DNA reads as TGTGCCAGCACCGCAGGGGCTAGCTCCTACGAGCAGTACTTC.